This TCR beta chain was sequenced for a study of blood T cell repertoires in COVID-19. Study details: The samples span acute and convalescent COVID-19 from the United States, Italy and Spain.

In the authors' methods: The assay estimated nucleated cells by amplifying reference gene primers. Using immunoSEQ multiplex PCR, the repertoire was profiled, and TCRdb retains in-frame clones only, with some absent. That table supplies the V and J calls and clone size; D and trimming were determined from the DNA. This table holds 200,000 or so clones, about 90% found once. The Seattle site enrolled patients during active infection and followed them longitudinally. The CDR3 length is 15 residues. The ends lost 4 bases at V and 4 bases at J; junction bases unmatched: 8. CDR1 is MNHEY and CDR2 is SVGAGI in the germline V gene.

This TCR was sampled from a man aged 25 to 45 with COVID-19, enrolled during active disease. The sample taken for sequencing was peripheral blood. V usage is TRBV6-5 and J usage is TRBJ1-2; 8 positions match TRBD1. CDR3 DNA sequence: TGTGCCAGCAGTTCGTACGACAGGGGAACCTATGGCTACACCTTC. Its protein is CASSSYDRGTYGYTF.